Presented here are 20 T cell receptor beta chains from one specimen sequenced in a study of T-cell memory formation after mild COVID-19. From the 5' RACE reads, TCRdb called clonotypes with MiXCR, one entry per CDR3 protein. The table lists approximately 98,000 distinct CDR3 sequences, 15% to 20% of them singletons. Sequenced sample: PBMCs or a T cell subset sorted from them (not recorded which). The origin of the receptors is a man aged 18 to 29 who had mild COVID-19 (a few samples of this study predate the infection). Cell type and time point are not known.

The rearrangement links TRBV9 to TRBJ2-1, with 11 bases identical to TRBD2. Germline values: CDR1 SGDLS, CDR2 YYNGEE. With V trimmed by 0 bases and J by 9 bases, 11 bases remained unmatched. The CDR3 spans 17 residues. CDR3 loop: CASSVEIVAGGPSEQFF. The CDR3 coding sequence is TGTGCCAGCAGCGTAGAAATTGTAGCGGGGGGGCCCAGTGAGCAGTTCTTC. The whole variable domain, filled in from reference TRBV9 and TRBJ2-1, reads DSGVTQTPKHLITATGQRVTLRCSPRSGDLSVYWYQQSLDQGLQFLIQYYNGEERAKGNILERFSAQQFPDLHSELNLSSLELGDSALYFCASSVEIVAGGPSEQFFGPGTRLTVL.

The gene calls are TRBV11-2 and TRBJ2-2; D gene unclear. V was pared by 5 bases and J by 3 bases, with 10 bases between. CDR1 is SGHAT, CDR2 FQNNGV, per germline. The CDR3 consists of 14 residues. CDR3: CASSLIRYTGELFF. The CDR3 coding sequence is TGTGCCAGCAGCCTAATTAGGTACACCGGGGAGCTGTTTTTT.

The gene calls are TRBV28 and TRBJ2-5; D is perhaps TRBD1 or TRBD2 (6 bases each). The V end lost 4 bases, the J end lost 0 bases, and 15 bases lay between the germline ends. The CDR3 covers 16 residues. The germline V gene encodes CDR1 MDHEN and CDR2 SYDVKM. Here the CDR3 reads CASSSSGAYDQETQYF. The CDR3 nucleotides read TGTGCCAGCAGTTCATCGGGGGCCTACGACCAAGAGACCCAGTACTTC.

This clonotype appeared once. V usage is TRBV5-1 and J usage is TRBJ1-6, with D tentatively TRBD1 (5 bases). This CDR3 is built from 16 residues. The V gene lost 0 bases and the J gene lost 10 bases, with 17 bases spanning the gap. From germline, CDR1 is SGHRS and CDR2 YFSETQ. The CDR3 region is CASSLGSPGLLSPLHF. The DNA for the CDR3 is TGCGCCAGCAGCTTGGGGTCCCCGGGACTACTATCACCCCTCCACTTT.

The rearrangement links TRBV9 to TRBJ1-2, with D hard to call. Trimming removed 4 bases at V and 5 bases at J, with 9 bases between. Germline V gene sequence: CDR1 SGDLS, CDR2 YYNGEE. This CDR3 has 12 residues. CDR3 nucleotides: TGTGCCAGCAGCACGCAAATTTATGGCTACACCTTC. Protein: CASSTQIYGYTF.

V is TRBV3-1 and J is TRBJ1-5, with TRBD1 identical over 7 bases. Germline V gives CDR1 LGHDT, CDR2 YNNKEL (reference sequence). There are 12 residues in the CDR3. V dropped 4 bases and J dropped 16; count of bases not matched to a gene: 10. CDR3: CASSLGTALLHF. CDR3 in DNA: TGTGCCAGCAGCCTCGGGACAGCTCTGTTACATTTT.

Only a few counts were recorded for this clonotype. V gene TRBV24-1 combines with J gene TRBJ2-3, with TRBD2 identical over 9 bases. CDR3 size: 14 residues. V lost 8 bases to trimming and J lost 3 bases; unmatched junction nucleotides: 5. Germline V lookup: CDR1 KGHDR, CDR2 SFDVKD. As DNA, the CDR3 is TGTGCCACCAAGAACAGCGGGGGGACAGATACGCAGTATTTT. Its translation: CATKNSGGTDTQYF.

The rearrangement links TRBV6-2 or TRBV6-3 to TRBJ2-7, with D maybe TRBD1 (6 bases). Per germline, CDR1 MNHEY and CDR2 SVGEGT. Trimming cost V 6 bases and J 0 bases, with 9 bases left between them. The CDR3 is 13 amino acids. The CDR3 here is CASRTGSSYEQYV. In DNA form, the CDR3 reads TGTGCCAGCAGGACAGGCAGCTCCTACGAGCAGTACGTC.

The CDR3 protein is CASSLNSHTDTQYF. For the CDR3, the DNA is TGTGCCAGCAGCCTTAACAGCCACACAGATACGCAGTATTTT. V is TRBV4-2 and J is TRBJ2-3, with D hard to call. Germline CDR1 reads LGHNA; CDR2 reads YNFKEQ. The CDR3 is 14 amino acids. With 4 bases removed from V and 2 bases from J, the gap between germline ends came to 10 bases.

The chain joins TRBV6-1 to TRBJ1-1; D gene unclear. The CDR3 contains 11 residues. Germline-derived CDR1 and CDR2 are MNHNS and SASEGT. V lost 6 bases to trimming and J lost 11 bases, with 13 bases between them. Here the CDR3 reads CASSTTFSAFF. Written as DNA, the CDR3 is TGTGCCAGCAGCACCACGTTTTCGGCTTTCTTT.

This clonotype was observed a handful of times. J is TRBJ2-1 and V is TRBV6-5, with D perhaps TRBD2 (7 bases). Germline assignment: CDR1 MNHEY and CDR2 SVGAGI. The V gene lost 2 bases and the J gene lost 8 bases, with 19 bases spanning the gap. The CDR3 spans 16 residues. In DNA, the CDR3 is TGTGCCAGCAGTTACGAGTGGGGTAGGGGGAGGGATGAGCAGTTCTTC. It translates to CASSYEWGRGRDEQFF.

J is TRBJ1-1 and V is TRBV20-1; no clear D. The CDR3 contains 14 residues. V lost 8 bases to trimming and J lost 3 bases, with 19 bases between them. The germline V gene encodes CDR1 DFQATT and CDR2 SNEGSKA (reference sequence). CDR3 sequence (DNA): TGCAGTCCCACGCTCCCTGGTAAGGACACTGAAGCTTTCTTT. The encoded protein is CSPTLPGKDTEAFF.

This clonotype was detected only a few times. The CDR3 nucleotides read TGTGCCAGCACCCCGGGACAGGGAACCCACGAGCAGTACGTC. It translates to CASTPGQGTHEQYV. The V call is TRBV28, the J call TRBJ2-7; 9 bases line up with TRBD1. V shed 7 bases, J shed 5 bases, and the junction held 9 bases outside the gene matches. CDR3 length equals 14 residues. Germline CDR1 is MDHEN and CDR2 is SYDVKM.

The gene calls are TRBV9 and TRBJ2-2, with D unclear. CDR3 length: 12 amino acids. Trimming cost V 4 bases and J 5 bases, with 6 bases left between them. Looked up from germline, CDR1 is SGDLS and CDR2 is YYNGEE. The CDR3 region is CASSPSTGELFF. DNA for the CDR3: TGTGCCAGCAGCCCTTCTACCGGGGAGCTGTTTTTT.

The chain joins TRBV6-1 to TRBJ2-7; D is perhaps TRBD2 (5 bases). Trimming shortened V by 0 bases and J by 7 bases, and 13 bases separated the two germline ends. The length of the CDR3 is 14 residues. Germline-derived CDR1 and CDR2 are MNHNS and SASEGT. The CDR3 nucleotides read TGTGCCAGCAGTGAAGCGCTGGGCGGAGGTGAGCAGTACGTC. It specifies CASSEALGGGEQYV.

Turning to this clonotype: Its ends do not fully match the called genes, so a read error is possible. The rearrangement joins TRBV5-1 to TRBJ2-2; TRBD1 matches at 8 bases. Germline V gene lookup returns CDR1 SGHRS and CDR2 YFSETQ. The CDR3 extends over 16 amino acids. The CDR3 protein is CASSLLRTGNAGELFF. Written as DNA, the CDR3 is TGCGCCAGCAGCTTATTACGGACAGGGAACGCCGGGGAGCTGTTTTTT.

This rearrangement joins TRBV4-1 to TRBJ2-3; D unresolved. Trimming cost V 4 bases and J 5 bases, with 19 bases left between them. The CDR3 loop spans 16 amino acids. The germline V gene has CDR1 MGHRA and CDR2 YSYEKL. CDR3 loop: CASSLSSDLTGDTQYF. In nucleotides, the CDR3 is TGCGCCAGCAGCCTCTCTTCGGACCTCACGGGAGATACGCAGTATTTT.

The chain is built from TRBV6-6 and TRBJ2-7; D remains ambiguous. The CDR3 is made up of 12 amino acids. V lost 2 bases, J lost 4 bases, and 6 bases lay in between. CDR1 and CDR2 (germline): MNHNY, SVGAGI (reference sequence). The CDR3 loop is CASSYTDYEQYF. The CDR3 DNA is TGTGCCAGCAGTTACACAGATTACGAGCAGTACTTC.

The chain combines TRBV2 with TRBJ1-5, with a possible D match to TRBD1 (5 bases). Germline CDR1 is SNHLY and CDR2 is FYNNEI. The CDR3 has 14 amino acids. V was clipped by 5 bases and J by 5 bases, with 13 bases between them. The CDR3 region is CASSPMGQDQPQHF. DNA for the CDR3: TGTGCCAGCAGTCCTATGGGGCAGGATCAGCCCCAGCATTTT.

This clonotype was counted only a few times. This rearrangement joins TRBV5-1 to TRBJ1-2; no definite D call. Trimming cost V 3 bases and J 9 bases, with 15 bases left between them. The CDR3 totals 13 residues. The germline CDR1 and CDR2 sequences are SGHRS and YFSETQ. The DNA of the CDR3 is TGCGCCAGCAGCTCCGATTACCCGGGGAGCTACACCTTC. This gives the protein CASSSDYPGSYTF.